This T cell receptor beta chain was captured by sequencing in a study of blood T cell repertoires in COVID-19. Study information: T cells, B-cell-depleted T cells, or PBMCs supplied cDNA or gDNA.

In the study's own analysis: The assay estimated nucleated cells by amplifying reference gene primers. Assay: immunoSEQ multiplex PCR; the TCRdb copy retains only in-frame clones and omits some. V and J calls and clone size are given by that table; D and trimming were obtained from the DNA. The sample lists approximately 250,000 clones, about 86% occurring once. The ends were cut back, 4 bases at V and 2 bases at J, with 15 bases in the middle. CDR1 SGHRS and CDR2 YFSETQ come from the germline V gene. This CDR3 spans 15 amino acids. Material for sequencing was peripheral blood. This sequence was found in a man aged 18 to 35 with active or convalescent COVID-19. This rearrangement joins TRBV5-1 to TRBJ1-1; tentative D call: TRBD1 (6 bases). The CDR3 coding sequence is TGCGCCAGCAGCCTTGGGACAACTATCAACACTGAAGCTTTCTTT. It specifies CASSLGTTINTEAFF.